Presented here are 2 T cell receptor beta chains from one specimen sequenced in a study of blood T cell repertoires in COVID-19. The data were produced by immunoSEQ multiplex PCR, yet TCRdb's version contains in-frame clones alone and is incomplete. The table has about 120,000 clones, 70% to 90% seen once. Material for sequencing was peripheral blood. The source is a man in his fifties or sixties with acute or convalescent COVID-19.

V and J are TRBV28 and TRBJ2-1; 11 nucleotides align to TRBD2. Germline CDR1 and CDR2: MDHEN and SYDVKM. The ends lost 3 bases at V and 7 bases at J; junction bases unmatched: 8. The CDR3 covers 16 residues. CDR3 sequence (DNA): TGTGCCAGCAGTTTCCTTACTAGCGGGAGTCAGAATGAGCAGTTCTTC. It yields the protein CASSFLTSGSQNEQFF.

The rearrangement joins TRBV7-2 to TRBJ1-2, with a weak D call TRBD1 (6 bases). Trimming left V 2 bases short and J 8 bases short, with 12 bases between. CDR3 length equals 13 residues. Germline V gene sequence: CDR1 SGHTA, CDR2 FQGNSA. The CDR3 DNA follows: TGTGCCAGCAGCTTAAAGGGGGAAAAAGGCTACACCTTC. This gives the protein CASSLKGEKGYTF.